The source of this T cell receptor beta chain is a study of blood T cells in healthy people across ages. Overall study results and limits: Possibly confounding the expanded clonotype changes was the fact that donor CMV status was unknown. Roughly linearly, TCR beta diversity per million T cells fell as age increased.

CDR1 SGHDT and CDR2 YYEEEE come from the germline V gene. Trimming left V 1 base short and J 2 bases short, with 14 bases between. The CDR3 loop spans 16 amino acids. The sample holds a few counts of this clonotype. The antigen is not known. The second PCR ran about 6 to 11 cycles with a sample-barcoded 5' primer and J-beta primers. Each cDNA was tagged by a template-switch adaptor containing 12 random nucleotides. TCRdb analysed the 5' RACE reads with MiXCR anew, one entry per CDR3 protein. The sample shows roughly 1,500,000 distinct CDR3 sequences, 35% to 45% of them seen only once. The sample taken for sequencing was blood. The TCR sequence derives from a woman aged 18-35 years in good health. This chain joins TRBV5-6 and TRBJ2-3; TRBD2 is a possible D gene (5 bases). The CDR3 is CASSLFTGTNTDTQYF. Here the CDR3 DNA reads TGTGCCAGCAGCTTGTTTACGGGAACCAACACAGATACGCAGTATTTT.